What follows are 13 T cell receptor beta chains derived from one specimen sequenced in a study of blood T cell repertoires in COVID-19. This table comes from immunoSEQ multiplex PCR, and its TCRdb copy is limited to in-frame clones, with some not included. Among some 42,000 clones listed, 80% to 90% were seen once. Source material: peripheral blood. The receptors stem from a man aged 25-45 years with active or convalescent COVID-19.

The chain combines TRBV25-1 with TRBJ1-4; D is undetermined. Germline-derived CDR1 and CDR2 are MGHDK and SYGVNS. Trimming shortened V by 2 bases and J by 0 bases, and 7 bases separated the two germline ends. This CDR3 has 15 amino acids. CDR3 in amino acids: CASSEVSATNEKLFF. The CDR3 coding sequence is TGTGCCAGCAGTGAAGTCTCTGCAACTAATGAAAAACTGTTTTTT.

The gene calls are TRBV5-1 and TRBJ1-5, with D perhaps TRBD1 (6 bases). The CDR3 totals 15 residues. V was cut by 1 base and J by 4 bases, with 12 bases left in between. Germline CDR1 is SGHRS and CDR2 is YFSETQ. In nucleotides, the CDR3 is TGCGCCAGCAGCTTGTCGACAGGTCTGAATCAGCCCCAGCATTTT. Residues: CASSLSTGLNQPQHF.

The J gene is TRBJ2-1, the V gene TRBV6-6, with TRBD2 identical over 7 bases. This CDR3 is built from 12 residues. CDR1 MNHNY and CDR2 SVGAGI come from the germline V gene (reference sequence). The ends lost 5 bases at V and 8 bases at J; junction bases unmatched: 3. The CDR3 bases are TGTGCCAGCAGTCCGACTAGCTATGAGCAGTTCTTC. It is translated as CASSPTSYEQFF.

V gene TRBV3-1 (or the pseudogene TRBV3-2) combines with J gene TRBJ2-1; 12 positions agree with TRBD2. This CDR3 spans 16 amino acids. V was pared by 3 bases and J by 6 bases, with 6 bases of the junction left unmatched. Looked up from germline, CDR1 is LGHDT and CDR2 is YNNKEL (reference sequence). CDR3 nucleotides: TGTGCCAGCAGCCACACACTAGCGGGAGGCTCCAATGAGCAGTTCTTC. Protein sequence: CASSHTLAGGSNEQFF.

This clone was seen a handful of times. The genes are TRBV5-5 and TRBJ2-3; D is uncertain. Germline CDR1 SGHKS, CDR2 YYEKEE (reference sequence). The CDR3 is 13 residues long. V lost 2 bases to trimming and J lost 1 base, with 5 bases between them. This chain's CDR3 is CASSFYGTDTQYF. CDR3 in DNA: TGTGCCAGCAGCTTCTACGGCACAGATACGCAGTATTTT. The full variable domain, in which reference TRBV5-5 and TRBJ2-3 provide the parts outside the CDR3, is DAGVTQSPTHLIKTRGQQVTLRCSPISGHKSVSWYQQVLGQGPQFIFQYYEKEERGRGNFPDRFSARQFPNYSSELNVNALLLGDSALYLCASSFYGTDTQYFGPGTRLTVL.

V and J are TRBV6-2 or TRBV6-3 and TRBJ1-6; 7 positions match TRBD1. The length of the CDR3 is 15 residues. CDR1 is MNHEY and CDR2 is SVGEGT in the germline V gene. J lost 8 bases, V lost 6 bases, and 10 bases had no gene match. Here the CDR3 reads CASSPLRDSDSPLHF. The CDR3 DNA sequence: TGTGCCAGCAGCCCACTGCGGGACAGTGATTCACCCCTCCACTTT.

This chain connects TRBV29-1 to TRBJ2-7; 13 positions agree with TRBD2. The V gene end was trimmed by 3 bases and the J gene end by 5 bases; junction bases not matched to a gene: 7. CDR3 size: 15 residues. The germline CDR1 and CDR2 sequences are SQVTM and ANQGSEA. The DNA of the CDR3 is TGCAGCGTTGAGGAACAAGGGACTAGCGGGGACGAGCAGTACTTC. It is translated as CSVEEQGTSGDEQYF.

V and J are TRBV7-2 and TRBJ2-1; TRBD2 matches 11 bases. CDR3 length: 18 amino acids. Germline V gives CDR1 SGHTA, CDR2 FQGNSA. The V and J ends lost 4 bases and 4 bases, in that order; junction bases with no gene match: 12. In DNA form, the CDR3 reads TGTGCCAGCAGCTGGACCGGGACTAGCGGCAAATCATACAATGAGCAGTTCTTC. Its protein product is CASSWTGTSGKSYNEQFF.

This rearrangement joins TRBV21-1 to TRBJ2-1; the DNA was not used to check the table's D call, TRBD2. TRBV21-1 is an annotated pseudogene. This CDR3 has 17 residues. The CDR3 protein is CASSVRLAAIPYNEQFF. The DNA of the CDR3 is TGTGCCAGCAGCGTGCGACTAGCGGCCATACCCTACAATGAGCAGTTCTTC.

This clone showed up just a few times. The chain uses TRBV7-9 and TRBJ1-2; TRBD1 aligns across 7 bases. V shed 1 base and J 7 bases; nucleotides not matched to a gene: 6. The CDR3 is 14 residues long. CDR1 SEHNR and CDR2 FQNEAQ come from the germline V gene (reference sequence). The DNA of the CDR3 is TGTGCCAGCAGCTTAGAAGGGGGCGCGGCTGGCTACACCTTC. The encoded protein is CASSLEGGAAGYTF. Supplemented by reference TRBV7-9 and TRBJ1-2, the full variable domain reads DTGVSQNPRHKITKRGQNVTFRCDPISEHNRLYWYRQTLGQGPEFLTYFQNEAQLEKSRLLSDRFSAERPKGSFSTLEIQRTEQGDSAMYLCASSLEGGAAGYTFGSGTRLTVV.

The chain joins TRBV6-5 to TRBJ1-1, with TRBD1 identical over 8 bases. With V trimmed by 5 bases and J by 4 bases, 3 bases remained unmatched. This CDR3 spans 13 amino acids. Germline CDR1 reads MNHEY; CDR2 reads SVGAGI. The CDR3 region has the DNA TGTGCCAGCAGTAACAGGGGGACCACTGAAGCTTTCTTT. It yields the protein CASSNRGTTEAFF.

This chain joins TRBV5-4 and TRBJ1-4; 11 bases match TRBD1. The CDR3 is 18 residues long. Germline V gene sequence: CDR1 SGHNT, CDR2 YYREEE (reference sequence). The V segment lost 3 bases and the J segment 2 bases; nucleotides outside the gene matches: 9. CDR3 DNA sequence: TGTGCCAGCAGCTGGAGGACAGGGGGCAAGTTGACTAATGAAAAACTGTTTTTT. As protein: CASSWRTGGKLTNEKLFF.

A note on this clone: The sample holds other DNA sequences that translate to the same CDR3. CDR3 region: CSVGRQANYGYTF. The CDR3, as DNA: TGCAGCGTTGGACGACAGGCAAACTATGGCTACACCTTC. This chain uses TRBV29-1 with TRBJ1-2; D perhaps matches TRBD1 (6 bases). CDR1 SQVTM and CDR2 ANQGSEA come from the germline V gene. The length of the CDR3 is 13 residues. With 4 bases removed from V and 2 bases from J, the gap between germline ends came to 11 bases.